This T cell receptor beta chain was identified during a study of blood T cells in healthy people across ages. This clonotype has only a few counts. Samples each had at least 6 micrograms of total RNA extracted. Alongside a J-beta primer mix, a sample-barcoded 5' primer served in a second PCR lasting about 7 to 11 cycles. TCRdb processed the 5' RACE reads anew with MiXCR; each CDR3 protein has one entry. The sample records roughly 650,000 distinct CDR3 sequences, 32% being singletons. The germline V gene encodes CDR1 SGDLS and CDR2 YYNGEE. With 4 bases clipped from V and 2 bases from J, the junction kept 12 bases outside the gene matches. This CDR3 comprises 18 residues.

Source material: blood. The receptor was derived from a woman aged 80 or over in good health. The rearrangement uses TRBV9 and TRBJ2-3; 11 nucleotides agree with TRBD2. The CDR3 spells CASSPFFASGGPTDTQYF. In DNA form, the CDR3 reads TGTGCCAGCAGCCCCTTTTTTGCTAGCGGGGGGCCCACAGATACGCAGTATTTT.